Presented here are 25 T cell receptor beta chains from one specimen sequenced in a study of vaccination effects on CD4 cells after COVID-19. Some clones are missing from TCRdb's copy, which holds only in-frame ones; the method was immunoSEQ multiplex PCR. This sample yields roughly 25,000 clones, of which around 70% are seen a single time; roughly 3.3% belongs to the top ten. Antigens of these TCRs are unknown. Expansion of antigen-specific CD4+ T cells with viral peptide pools was carried out by the ViraFEST assay before sequencing. Following culture for roughly 10 days, CD4+ T cells were isolated. The study found no prior SARS-CoV-2 infection in the vaccine recipients, who tested negative for nucleocapsid antibodies. Here the sequenced sample was CD4+ T cells from PBMCs cultured with SARS-CoV-2 spike peptides, taken before COVID-19 vaccination. These receptors were obtained from a human donor who received a COVID-19 vaccine.

This clone is categorized as medium-sized. The chain is built from TRBV6-5 and TRBJ1-3; D is undetermined. The germline CDR1 and CDR2 sequences are MNHEY and SVGAGI. This CDR3 is 13 amino acids long. Deletions cut 10 bases from V and 4 bases from J, with 14 bases between. The CDR3 DNA follows: TGTGCCACCTCAGTTGGAACAGGAAACACCATATATTTT. This encodes CATSVGTGNTIYF.

This clone appeared a few times. The chain is built from TRBV6-5 and TRBJ2-5; 10 nucleotides agree with TRBD1. From germline, CDR1 is MNHEY and CDR2 SVGAGI. The CDR3 has 14 amino acids. V was pared by 6 bases and J by 5 bases, with 6 bases of the junction left unmatched. The CDR3 loop reads CASRTGGPGETQYF. In DNA form, the CDR3 reads TGTGCCAGCAGGACAGGGGGCCCCGGGGAGACCCAGTACTTC.

V usage is TRBV18 and J usage is TRBJ1-1; unclear D gene. V was shortened by 1 base and J by 3 bases, with 9 bases between the two germline ends. CDR3 length equals 14 residues. Germline V lookup: CDR1 KGHSH, CDR2 LQKENI. The CDR3 protein is CASSPQGSYTEAFF. The CDR3 region has the DNA TGTGCCAGCTCACCACAAGGCAGCTACACTGAAGCTTTCTTT.

The V and J genes are TRBV2 and TRBJ1-5, with D perhaps TRBD1 (6 bases). V was trimmed by 4 bases and J by 2 bases, leaving 9 bases between them. The CDR3 covers 14 residues. The V gene's germline CDR1 is SNHLY and CDR2 FYNNEI. The CDR3 sequence is CASSGAGGNQPQHF. CDR3 DNA sequence: TGTGCCAGCAGTGGGGCAGGGGGCAATCAGCCCCAGCATTTT.

The rearrangement links TRBV7-2 to TRBJ2-2, with D unclear. CDR3 length: 16 residues. Germline CDR1 SGHTA, CDR2 FQGNSA. V was clipped by 1 base and J by 0 bases, with 9 bases between them. The CDR3 loop reads CASSLGGVANTGELFF. In DNA, the CDR3 is TGTGCCAGCAGCTTAGGTGGGGTCGCGAACACCGGGGAGCTGTTTTTT.

A few counts support this clone. This chain joins TRBV27 and TRBJ1-5; D possibly corresponds to TRBD1 (6 bases). V shed 3 bases and J shed 1 base, with 16 bases lying between them. The germline V gene has CDR1 MNHEY and CDR2 SMNVEV (reference sequence). The CDR3 is made up of 17 amino acids. The DNA for the CDR3 is TGTGCCAGCAGTTTCGGCAGGGGATCATCGAGCAATCAGCCCCAGCATTTT. This codes for CASSFGRGSSSNQPQHF.

This clone was picked up one time. The genes are TRBV6-5 and TRBJ2-7; TRBD1 matches at 7 bases. This CDR3 comprises 14 residues. Germline V lookup: CDR1 MNHEY, CDR2 SVGAGI. V dropped 9 bases and J dropped 3; count of bases not matched to a gene: 11. In DNA, the CDR3 is TGTGCCAGTCCCCGGGACAGCCAACTCTACGAGCAGTACTTC. This translates into CASPRDSQLYEQYF.

The chain couples TRBV6-5 to TRBJ1-2; D gene uncertain. Per germline, CDR1 MNHEY and CDR2 SVGAGI. CDR3 length: 14 amino acids. V was pared by 6 bases and J by 0 bases, with 11 bases between. CDR3 amino acids: CASSRIPANYGYTF. DNA of the CDR3: TGTGCCAGCAGCCGAATCCCAGCTAACTATGGCTACACCTTC.

CDR3: CASSQDGGLAGGREQYF. The CDR3 region has the DNA TGTGCCAGCAGCCAAGACGGAGGGCTAGCGGGAGGTCGGGAGCAGTACTTC. The rearrangement uses TRBV3-1 (or the pseudogene TRBV3-2) and TRBJ2-7; 11 positions match TRBD2. The CDR3 consists of 17 residues. The germline gives CDR1 LGHDT, CDR2 YNNKEL (reference sequence). V shed 0 bases and J 7 bases; nucleotides not matched to a gene: 11.

The sample holds a few counts of this clone. This chain links TRBV7-9 with TRBJ1-5; D is unresolved. This CDR3 is built from 13 residues. Germline CDR1 reads SEHNR; CDR2 reads FQNEAQ (reference sequence). V dropped 1 base and J dropped 3 bases, with 4 bases sitting between them. This CDR3 is CASSLGPNQPQHF. The CDR3 nucleotides are TGTGCCAGCAGCTTAGGGCCCAATCAGCCCCAGCATTTT.

This clone has a handful of counts. V gene TRBV2 combines with J gene TRBJ1-5; D perhaps matches TRBD1 (5 bases). The CDR3 sequence is 15 residues long. Germline V gene lookup returns CDR1 SNHLY and CDR2 FYNNEI. Trimming cost V 3 bases and J 3 bases, with 12 bases left between them. The DNA for the CDR3 is TGTGCCAGCAGTGAGAGGGGCACGTCCAATCAGCCCCAGCATTTT. Translating it yields CASSERGTSNQPQHF.

The V call is TRBV2, the J call TRBJ2-5; 7 bases map to TRBD2. Germline V lookup: CDR1 SNHLY, CDR2 FYNNEI. The CDR3 has 15 amino acids. V lost 8 bases and J lost 5; bases outside the gene matches: 14. CDR3 nucleotides: TGTGCCAGCTCAGACCGGGCGGGGAGGGGTGAGACCCAGTACTTC. Translated: CASSDRAGRGETQYF.

The V call is TRBV10-3, the J call TRBJ2-7; possibly TRBD1 or TRBD2 for D (5 bases each). Germline V gene data show CDR1 as ENHRY and CDR2 as SYGVKD. V was pared by 0 bases and J by 4 bases, with 10 bases between. CDR3 length equals 14 residues. CDR3 DNA: TGTGCCATCAGTGAGTCCCCAGAGGGGTACGAGCAGTACTTC. Translating gives CAISESPEGYEQYF.

The chain joins TRBV7-9 to TRBJ2-3; tentatively, D is TRBD1 (5 bases). V was trimmed by 5 bases and J by 2 bases, leaving 11 bases between them. Germline assignment: CDR1 SEHNR and CDR2 FQNEAQ (reference sequence). The CDR3 contains 14 residues. This chain's CDR3 is CASSLGHLTDTQYF. The CDR3, as DNA: TGTGCCAGCAGCCTTGGACACCTCACAGATACGCAGTATTTT.

The J gene is TRBJ2-3, the V gene TRBV24-1; D is ambiguous. The CDR3 has 15 amino acids. Trimming cost V 2 bases and J 2 bases, with 10 bases left between them. The germline V gene has CDR1 KGHDR and CDR2 SFDVKD. The CDR3 spells CATSDWHSYTDTQYF. CDR3 bases: TGTGCCACCAGTGATTGGCACTCTTACACAGATACGCAGTATTTT.

The table lists this clone with a few counts. V gene TRBV5-1 combines with J gene TRBJ1-5; D gene unclear. CDR3 length: 14 residues. The V end was cut by 2 bases, the J end by 7 bases, with 13 bases between. Germline V gives CDR1 SGHRS, CDR2 YFSETQ. The DNA for the CDR3 is TGCGCCAGCAGCTTTGAGGACCCCTCACAGCCCCAGCATTTT. It yields the protein CASSFEDPSQPQHF. Combining the CDR3 with reference TRBV5-1 and TRBJ1-5 gives the whole variable domain KAGVTQTPRYLIKTRGQQVTLSCSPISGHRSVSWYQQTPGQGLQFLFEYFSETQRNKGNFPGRFSGRQFSNSRSEMNVSTLELGDSALYLCASSFEDPSQPQHFGDGTRLSIL.

The V call is TRBV5-1, the J call TRBJ2-2; D is uncertain. Per germline, CDR1 SGHRS and CDR2 YFSETQ. The CDR3 is 11 residues long. V lost 2 bases, J lost 10 bases, and 6 bases lay in between. CDR3 residues: CASSFELELFF. In nucleotides, the CDR3 is TGCGCCAGCAGCTTTGAACTGGAGCTGTTTTTT.

The rearrangement joins TRBV15 to TRBJ2-3; D ambiguous. V was pared by 3 bases and J by 5 bases, with 21 bases between. CDR1 and CDR2 (germline): LNHNV, YYDKDF (reference sequence). CDR3 length: 17 residues. CDR3 sequence: CATSSGPGRLLGDTQYF. The CDR3 bases are TGTGCCACCAGCAGCGGCCCCGGGCGGCTCCTTGGAGATACGCAGTATTTT.

This clone has a handful of counts. CDR3 amino acids: CASSVGDSRGYTGETQYF. The CDR3 nucleotides are TGTGCCAGCAGCGTAGGCGACTCCAGGGGGTATACGGGAGAGACCCAGTACTTC. The chain recombines TRBV7-7 with TRBJ2-5; 7 bases are shared with TRBD1. Germline V gene data show CDR1 as SSHAT and CDR2 as FNYEAQ (reference sequence). This CDR3 comprises 18 residues. J was trimmed by 4 bases and V by 5 bases; bases with no gene match: 19.

The V call is TRBV2, the J call TRBJ2-1; D perhaps matches TRBD1 (6 bases). Trimming shortened V by 9 bases and J by 4 bases, and 16 bases separated the two germline ends. The germline gives CDR1 SNHLY, CDR2 FYNNEI. The CDR3 totals 14 residues. The CDR3 DNA reads TGTGCCAGTCTCACAGGGTCGCATTACAATGAGCAGTTCTTC. Protein product: CASLTGSHYNEQFF. The full variable domain, in which reference TRBV2 and TRBJ2-1 provide the parts outside the CDR3, is EPEVTQTPSHQVTQMGQEVILRCVPISNHLYFYWYRQILGQKVEFLVSFYNNEISEKSEIFDDQFSVERPDGSNFTLKIRSTKLEDSAMYFCASLTGSHYNEQFFGPGTRLTVL.

The rearrangement joins TRBV3-1 (or the pseudogene TRBV3-2) to TRBJ2-5, with no clear D. With 1 base removed from V and 7 bases from J, the gap between germline ends came to 7 bases. Germline values: CDR1 LGHDT, CDR2 YNNKEL (reference sequence). This CDR3 comprises 12 residues. The CDR3 spells CASSQVISTQYF. The CDR3 DNA is TGTGCCAGCAGCCAAGTGATCTCGACCCAGTACTTC.

The J gene is TRBJ2-4, the V gene TRBV5-1; tentative D call: TRBD1 (6 bases). V was clipped by 3 bases and J by 0 bases, with 13 bases between them. Germline V CDR1 and CDR2: SGHRS, YFSETQ. This CDR3 spans 16 amino acids. CDR3 DNA: TGCGCCAGCAGCTCGGTGGGACACTTAGCCAAAAACATTCAGTACTTC. It codes for CASSSVGHLAKNIQYF.

V is TRBV3-1 (or the pseudogene TRBV3-2) and J is TRBJ1-2, with 10 bases matching TRBD1. This CDR3 contains 14 residues. V shed 1 base, J shed 6 bases, and the junction held 2 bases outside the gene matches. CDR1 and CDR2 (germline): LGHDT, YNNKEL (reference sequence). The CDR3 DNA follows: TGTGCCAGCAGCCAAGTTGGACAGGGGGATGGCTACACCTTC. Translating gives CASSQVGQGDGYTF.

The V call is TRBV27, the J call TRBJ1-2; 9 bases align to TRBD1. Per the germline V gene, CDR1 is MNHEY and CDR2 is SMNVEV (reference sequence). The CDR3 sequence is 13 residues long. The junction had 4 bases not matched to a gene; V was cut back by 10 bases and J by 1 base. The DNA of the CDR3 is TGTGCCACCTGGGACAGGGTTAACTATGGCTACACCTTC. It is translated as CATWDRVNYGYTF.

The rearrangement joins TRBV3-1 (or the pseudogene TRBV3-2) to TRBJ1-2; 9 bases map to TRBD1. Germline V gives CDR1 LGHDT, CDR2 YNNKEL (reference sequence). V was clipped by 4 bases and J by 4 bases; unmatched bases: 1. This CDR3 is 13 amino acids long. DNA of the CDR3: TGTGCCAGCAGCCTGGGACAGGGCTATGGCTACACCTTC. The encoded protein is CASSLGQGYGYTF.